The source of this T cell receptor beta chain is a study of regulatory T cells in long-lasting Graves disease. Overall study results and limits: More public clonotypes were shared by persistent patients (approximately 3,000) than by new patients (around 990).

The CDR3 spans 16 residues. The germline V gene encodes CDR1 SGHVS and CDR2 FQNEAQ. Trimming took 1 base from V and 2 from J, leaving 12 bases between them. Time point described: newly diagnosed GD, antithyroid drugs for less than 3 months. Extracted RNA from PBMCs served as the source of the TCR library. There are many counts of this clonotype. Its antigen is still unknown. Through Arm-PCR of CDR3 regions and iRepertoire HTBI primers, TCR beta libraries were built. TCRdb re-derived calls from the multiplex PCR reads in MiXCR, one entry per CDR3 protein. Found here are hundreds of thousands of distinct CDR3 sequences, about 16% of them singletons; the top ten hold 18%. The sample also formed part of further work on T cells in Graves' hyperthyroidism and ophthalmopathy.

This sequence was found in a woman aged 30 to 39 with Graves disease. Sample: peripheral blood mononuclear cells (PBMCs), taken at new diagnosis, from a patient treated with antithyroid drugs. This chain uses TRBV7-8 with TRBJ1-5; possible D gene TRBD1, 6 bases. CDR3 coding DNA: TGTGCCAGCAGCTTAGTAGGGGGGCTTGGCAATCAGCCCCAGCATTTT. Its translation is CASSLVGGLGNQPQHF.